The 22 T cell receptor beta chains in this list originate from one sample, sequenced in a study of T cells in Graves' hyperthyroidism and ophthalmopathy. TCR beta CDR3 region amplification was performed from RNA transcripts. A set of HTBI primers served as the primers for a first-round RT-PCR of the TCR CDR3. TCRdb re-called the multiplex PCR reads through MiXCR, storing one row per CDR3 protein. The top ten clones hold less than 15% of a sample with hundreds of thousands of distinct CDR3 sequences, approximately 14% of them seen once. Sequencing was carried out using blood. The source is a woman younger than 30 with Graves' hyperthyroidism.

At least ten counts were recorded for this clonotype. The DNA of the CDR3 is TGTGCCAGCAGTCCACGGACAGGGTGGTCCGGGGAGCTGTTTTTT. This gives the protein CASSPRTGWSGELFF. This chain joins TRBV12-3 or TRBV12-4 and TRBJ2-2; 8 positions match TRBD1. V shed 5 bases, J shed 6 bases, and the junction held 8 bases outside the gene matches. There are 15 residues in the CDR3.

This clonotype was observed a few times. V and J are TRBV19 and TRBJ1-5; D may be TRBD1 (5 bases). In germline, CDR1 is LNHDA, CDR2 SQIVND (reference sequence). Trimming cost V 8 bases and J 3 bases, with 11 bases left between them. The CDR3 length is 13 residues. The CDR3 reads CASDTGVNQPQHF. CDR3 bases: TGTGCCAGTGATACAGGTGTCAATCAGCCCCAGCATTTT.

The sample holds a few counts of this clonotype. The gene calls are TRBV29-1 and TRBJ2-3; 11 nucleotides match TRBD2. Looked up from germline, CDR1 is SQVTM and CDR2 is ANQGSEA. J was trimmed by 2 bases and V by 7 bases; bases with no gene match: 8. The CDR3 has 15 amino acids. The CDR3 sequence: CSASTSGGPTDTQYF. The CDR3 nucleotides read TGCAGCGCCTCTACTAGCGGGGGCCCCACAGATACGCAGTATTTT.

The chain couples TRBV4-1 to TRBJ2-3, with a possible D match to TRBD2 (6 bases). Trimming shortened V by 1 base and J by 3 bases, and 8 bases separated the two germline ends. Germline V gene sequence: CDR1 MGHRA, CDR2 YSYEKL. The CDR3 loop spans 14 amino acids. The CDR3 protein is CASSQVAGTDTQYF. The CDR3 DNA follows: TGCGCCAGCAGCCAAGTCGCGGGAACAGATACGCAGTATTTT.

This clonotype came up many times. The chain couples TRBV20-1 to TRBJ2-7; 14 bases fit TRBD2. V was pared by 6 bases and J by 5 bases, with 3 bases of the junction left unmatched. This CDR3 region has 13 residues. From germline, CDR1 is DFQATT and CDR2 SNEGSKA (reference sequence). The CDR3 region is CSAQGLAGDEQYF. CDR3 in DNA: TGCAGTGCCCAGGGACTAGCGGGAGACGAGCAGTACTTC.

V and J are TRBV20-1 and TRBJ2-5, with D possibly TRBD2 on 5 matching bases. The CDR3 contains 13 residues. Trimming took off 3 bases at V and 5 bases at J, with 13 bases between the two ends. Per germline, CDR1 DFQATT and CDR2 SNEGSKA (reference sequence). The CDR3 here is CSARLASRETQYF. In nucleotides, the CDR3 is TGCAGTGCTAGGCTAGCTTCTAGGGAGACCCAGTACTTC.

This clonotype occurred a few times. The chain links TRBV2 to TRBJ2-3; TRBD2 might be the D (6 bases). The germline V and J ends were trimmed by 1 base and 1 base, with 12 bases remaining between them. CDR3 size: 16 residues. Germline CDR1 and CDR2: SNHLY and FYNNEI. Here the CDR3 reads CASSEVEGPRTDTQYF. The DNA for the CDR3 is TGTGCCAGCAGTGAAGTGGAGGGTCCCCGCACAGATACGCAGTATTTT.

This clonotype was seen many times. Written as DNA, the CDR3 is TGCAGCGTTTACGGGGGCAGGATGGGCTATGGCTACACCTTC. Translated: CSVYGGRMGYGYTF. The chain employs TRBV29-1 and TRBJ1-2; D is perhaps TRBD1 (6 bases). Germline V CDR1 and CDR2: SQVTM, ANQGSEA. V dropped 5 bases and J dropped 4 bases, with 17 bases sitting between them. The CDR3 length is 14 residues.

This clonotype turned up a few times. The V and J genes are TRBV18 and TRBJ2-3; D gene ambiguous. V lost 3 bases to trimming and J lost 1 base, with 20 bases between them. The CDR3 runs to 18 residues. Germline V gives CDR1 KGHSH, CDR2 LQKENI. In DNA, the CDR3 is TGTGCCAGCTCACCTACGTCCGGTACGGGCCGTGGCACAGATACGCAGTATTTT. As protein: CASSPTSGTGRGTDTQYF.

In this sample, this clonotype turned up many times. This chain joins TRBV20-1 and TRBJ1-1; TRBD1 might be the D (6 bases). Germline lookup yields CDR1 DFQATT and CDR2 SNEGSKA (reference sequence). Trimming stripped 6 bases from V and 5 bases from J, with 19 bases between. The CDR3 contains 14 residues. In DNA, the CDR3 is TGCAGTGCGCGGGACGTCCAAAGGGGGACTGAAGCTTTCTTT. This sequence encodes CSARDVQRGTEAFF.

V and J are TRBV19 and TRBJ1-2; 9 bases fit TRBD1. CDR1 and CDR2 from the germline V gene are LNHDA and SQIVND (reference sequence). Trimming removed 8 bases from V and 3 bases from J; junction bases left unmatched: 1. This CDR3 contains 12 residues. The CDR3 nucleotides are TGTGCCAGTCGACAGGGGGACTATGGCTACACCTTC. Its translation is CASRQGDYGYTF.

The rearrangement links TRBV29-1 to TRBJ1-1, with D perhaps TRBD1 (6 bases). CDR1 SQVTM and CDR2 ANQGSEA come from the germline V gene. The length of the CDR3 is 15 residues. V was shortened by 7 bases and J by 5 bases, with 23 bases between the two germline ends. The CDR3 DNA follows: TGCAGCGGCCGACCCCGGGGGCATGGGGGGACTGAAGCTTTCTTT. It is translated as CSGRPRGHGGTEAFF.

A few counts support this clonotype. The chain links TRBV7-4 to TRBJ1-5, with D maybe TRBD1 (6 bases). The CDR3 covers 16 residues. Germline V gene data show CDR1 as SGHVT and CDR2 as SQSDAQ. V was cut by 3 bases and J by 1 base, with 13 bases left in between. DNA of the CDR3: TGTGCCAGCAGCTTGATTGGGACATTAAGCAATCAGCCCCAGCATTTT. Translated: CASSLIGTLSNQPQHF. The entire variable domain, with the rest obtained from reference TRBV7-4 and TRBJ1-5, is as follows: GAGVSQSPRYKVAKRGRDVALRCDSISGHVTLYWYRQTLGQGSEVLTYSQSDAQRDKSGRPSGRFSAERPERSVSTLKIQRTEQGDSAVYLCASSLIGTLSNQPQHFGDGTRLSIL.

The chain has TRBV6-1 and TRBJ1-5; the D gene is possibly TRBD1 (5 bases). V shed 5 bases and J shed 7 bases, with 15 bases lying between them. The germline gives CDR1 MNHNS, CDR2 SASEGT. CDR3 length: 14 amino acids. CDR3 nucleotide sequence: TGTGCCAGCAGTCCCACCCGAGGGGAACAGCCCCAGCATTTT. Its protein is CASSPTRGEQPQHF.

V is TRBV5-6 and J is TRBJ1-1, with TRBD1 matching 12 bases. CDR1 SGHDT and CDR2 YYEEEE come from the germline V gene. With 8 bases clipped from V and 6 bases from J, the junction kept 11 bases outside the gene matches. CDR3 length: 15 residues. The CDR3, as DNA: TGTGCCAGTAGTATTACTGGGACAGGGGGCTCTGAAGCTTTCTTT. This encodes CASSITGTGGSEAFF.

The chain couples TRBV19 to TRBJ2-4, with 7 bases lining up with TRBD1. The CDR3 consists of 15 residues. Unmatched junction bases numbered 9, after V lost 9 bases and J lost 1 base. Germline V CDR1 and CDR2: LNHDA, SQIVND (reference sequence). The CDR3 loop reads CASRPEDRAKNIQYF. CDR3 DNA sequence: TGTGCCAGCCGACCCGAGGACAGGGCCAAAAACATTCAGTACTTC.

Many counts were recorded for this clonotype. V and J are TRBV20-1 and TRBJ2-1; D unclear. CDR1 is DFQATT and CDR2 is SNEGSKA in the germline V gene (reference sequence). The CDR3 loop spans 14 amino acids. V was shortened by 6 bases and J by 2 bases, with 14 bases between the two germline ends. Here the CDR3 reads CSAPSRRTYNEQFF. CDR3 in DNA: TGCAGTGCCCCTTCTAGGCGAACCTACAATGAGCAGTTCTTC.

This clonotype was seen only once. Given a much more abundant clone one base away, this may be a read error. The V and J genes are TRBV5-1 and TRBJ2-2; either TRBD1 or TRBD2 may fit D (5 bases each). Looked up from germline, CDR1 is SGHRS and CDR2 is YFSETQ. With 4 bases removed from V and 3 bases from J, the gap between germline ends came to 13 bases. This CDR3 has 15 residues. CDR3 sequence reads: CASSLPGRDTGELFF. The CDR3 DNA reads TGCGCCAGCAGCCTTCCAGGGCGGGACACCGGGGAGCTGTTTTTT.

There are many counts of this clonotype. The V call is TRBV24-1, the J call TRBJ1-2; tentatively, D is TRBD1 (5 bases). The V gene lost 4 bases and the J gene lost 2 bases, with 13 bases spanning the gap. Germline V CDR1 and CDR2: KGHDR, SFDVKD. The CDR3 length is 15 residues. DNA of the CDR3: TGTGCCACCAGTGACCGGGACGCAGAAAACTATGGCTACACCTTC. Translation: CATSDRDAENYGYTF.

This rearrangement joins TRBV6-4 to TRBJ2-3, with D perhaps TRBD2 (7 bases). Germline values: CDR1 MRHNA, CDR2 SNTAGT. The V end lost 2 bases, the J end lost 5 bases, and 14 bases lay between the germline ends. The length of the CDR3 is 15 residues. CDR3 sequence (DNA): TGTGCCAGCAGTGACGACGGGGGGCGGGGAGATACGCAGTATTTT. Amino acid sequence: CASSDDGGRGDTQYF.

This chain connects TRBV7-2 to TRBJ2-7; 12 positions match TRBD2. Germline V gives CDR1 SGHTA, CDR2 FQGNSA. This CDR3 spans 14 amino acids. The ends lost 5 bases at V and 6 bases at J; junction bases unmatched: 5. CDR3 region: CASSQLAGGGEQYF. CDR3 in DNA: TGTGCCAGCAGCCAACTAGCGGGAGGCGGCGAGCAGTACTTC.

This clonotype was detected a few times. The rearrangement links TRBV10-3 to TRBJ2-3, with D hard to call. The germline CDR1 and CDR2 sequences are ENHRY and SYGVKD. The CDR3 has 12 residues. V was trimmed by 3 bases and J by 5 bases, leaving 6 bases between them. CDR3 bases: TGTGCCATCAGTGATCTAGGAGATACGCAGTATTTT. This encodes CAISDLGDTQYF.